A single sample gave rise to the 8 T cell receptor beta chains below, sequenced in a study of T cell responses to AZD1222 COVID-19 vaccine. Measured with immunoSEQ multiplex PCR; TCRdb has only the in-frame clones, and not every one. Among 170,000 or so clones, approximately 90% were seen once, and the ten largest hold about 2.6%. Sequenced material: peripheral blood, taken on day 0 of AZD1222 vaccination. These receptors were collected from an adult in good health.

The CDR3, as DNA: TGTGCCAGCAGCGGTCCCGGGACAGGGAACCCCTATAATTCACCCCTCCACTTT. Protein product: CASSGPGTGNPYNSPLHF. This chain uses TRBV9 with TRBJ1-6, with TRBD1 matching over 9 bases. The CDR3 runs 18 residues. Germline trimming cut 3 bases from V and 2 bases from J; bases unmatched to any gene: 9. The germline gives CDR1 SGDLS, CDR2 YYNGEE.

A note on this clone: Other DNA sequences within the sample encode an identical CDR3. The rearrangement joins TRBV6-5 to TRBJ1-1; D is perhaps TRBD1 (6 bases). CDR1 and CDR2 from the germline V gene are MNHEY and SVGAGI. The CDR3 runs 13 residues. V shed 6 bases and J shed 1 base, with 9 bases lying between them. The CDR3 loop is CASSRTENTEAFF. The CDR3 DNA follows: TGTGCCAGCAGCCGGACAGAGAACACTGAAGCTTTCTTT.

This chain uses TRBV7-2 with TRBJ2-7; 7 nucleotides agree with TRBD1. Per germline, CDR1 SGHTA and CDR2 FQGNSA. This CDR3 region has 15 residues. Losses at the gene ends were 1 base for V and 2 bases for J; bases not matched to a gene: 5. CDR3 region: CASSLGTGMTYEQYF. DNA for the CDR3: TGTGCCAGCAGCTTAGGGACAGGCATGACCTACGAGCAGTACTTC.

The chain employs TRBV7-2 and TRBJ1-6, with a tentative D call TRBD1 (6 bases). Trimming removed 6 bases from V and 9 bases from J, with 15 bases in between. Germline values: CDR1 SGHTA, CDR2 FQGNSA. The CDR3 is 14 residues long. DNA of the CDR3: TGTGCCAGCAGAGTGGTGGAGACAGGTTCACCCCTCCACTTT. Translation: CASRVVETGSPLHF. The complete variable domain, with remaining parts taken from reference TRBV7-2 and TRBJ1-6, reads GAGVSQSPSNKVTEKGKDVELRCDPISGHTALYWYRQSLGQGLEFLIYFQGNSAPDKSGLPSDRFSAERTGGSVSTLTIQRTQQEDSAVYLCASRVVETGSPLHFGNGTRLTVT.

This rearrangement joins TRBV7-2 to TRBJ2-7; 12 bases map to TRBD1. Germline V gene lookup returns CDR1 SGHTA and CDR2 FQGNSA. With V trimmed by 5 bases and J by 5 bases, 10 bases remained unmatched. This CDR3 is 16 amino acids long. CDR3 coding DNA: TGTGCCAGCAGCCCTAGGGTGGGGACAGGGGGCGACGAGCAGTACTTC. Translating it yields CASSPRVGTGGDEQYF.

This rearrangement joins TRBV5-1 to TRBJ2-5; 10 positions agree with TRBD2. J gave up 2 bases and V 4 bases, and 5 bases lay outside the gene matches. Germline V gene sequence: CDR1 SGHRS, CDR2 YFSETQ. The length of the CDR3 is 15 residues. The CDR3 DNA is TGCGCCAGCAGCCTAGCGGGGGCCTCACAAGAGACCCAGTACTTC. Protein product: CASSLAGASQETQYF.

This clone was detected only a few times. The chain recombines TRBV5-6 with TRBJ1-2; D perhaps matches TRBD1 (6 bases). The length of the CDR3 is 16 residues. Trimming removed 6 bases at V and 4 bases at J, with 22 bases between. The germline V gene has CDR1 SGHDT and CDR2 YYEEEE. CDR3 DNA: TGTGCCAGCACCCGTCGGGAAGGGGGAATGCTCTATGGCTACACCTTC. Its translation is CASTRREGGMLYGYTF.

This clone was picked up a small number of times. The genes are TRBV7-2 and TRBJ1-1; D call uncertain. The germline CDR1 and CDR2 sequences are SGHTA and FQGNSA. The length of the CDR3 is 13 residues. The V end was cut by 0 bases, the J end by 6 bases, with 8 bases between. The CDR3 is CASSLARRAEAFF. In nucleotides, the CDR3 is TGTGCCAGCAGCTTAGCGCGTCGGGCTGAAGCTTTCTTT.